This TCR beta chain was sequenced for a study of beta chain features in type 1 diabetes (dated by TCRdb to 2017 to 2018). In the study overall: Mean age, gender distribution, total cell number and subset yield did not differ between patients and healthy donors. In the study, TCRB repertoires of sorted circulating CD4+ T cell subsets from recently diagnosed type 1 diabetes patients were compared with those of matched healthy donors. A total of around 110,000,000 sorted cells were examined across all samples, and RNA yield correlated strongly with the number of cells per subset. Naive and central memory subsets were obtained from all 30 or so donors, but regulatory and stem cell-like memory subsets were isolated from only 8 patients and about 8 healthy donors. The study at large found these results: Sequencing cDNA rather than genomic DNA could over-represent highly expressing activated cells, although activation and CD3 levels did not differ between groups. Only small numbers of individuals were included in the HLA sub-analyses, which left unresolved whether HLA type had any influence on TCRB rearrangement. Type 1 diabetes patients showed a moderate but significant shortening of TCRB CDR3 length in all four CD4+ subsets. Naive, central memory and regulatory TCRB repertoires appeared more similar among patients than among healthy donors. PCR might favor shorter templates, but patient and control samples were amplified and corrected together, so any skew would affect both groups equally. At VDJ recombination sites, type 1 diabetes patients had fewer insertions and more deleted nucleotides, which implies abnormalities in thymic rearrangement.

There are a few counts of this clone. This clone's antigen is unknown. The sample holds no much larger clone one base away, and base qualities are not on file. Each donor gave one peripheral blood draw, approximately 100 mL on average, collected into heparinised tubes. Naive, central memory, regulatory and stem cell-like memory CD4+ T cells were sorted on a BD FACSAria II using a panel including CD45RO, CCR7, CD25, CD127, CD95 and CD27. Every sorted population had a purity above 98%. PBMCs were separated immediately by Lymphoprep density gradient centrifugation and were stained directly, without being cultured. To minimize batch effects, samples were stained and sorted in pairs, one healthy donor with one patient per experiment. CDR1 and CDR2, looked up from the germline V gene, are SQVTM and ANQGSEA. The CDR3 runs 15 amino acids, cysteine and phenylalanine included. Only CDR3 DNA remains: 45 bases, in frame from the first base. V is clipped by 7 bases and J by 0 bases, and the sequence between their germline boundaries is 18 bases long.

The entire isolated RNA was reverse transcribed using the High Capacity cDNA Reverse Transcription Kit, and thus expressed TCRB transcripts were sequenced. Deep immunoSEQ sequencing was applied to naive, central memory and regulatory T cell samples, giving an average of roughly 3.5 million total reads per sample. After sorted cells were lysed in RLT buffer, RNA was extracted with DNase-treated RNeasy Micro or Mini kits, with the choice depending on cell number. To prevent cross-contamination, each cell subset was processed individually, whereas patient and healthy donor samples were processed jointly. The immunoSEQ multiplex PCR was used to amplify TCRB sequences from cDNA, generating 87-bp fragments that spanned the CDR3 region. Sequencing of the amplicons was performed on the Illumina HiSeq platform. In the source study's methods: Synthetic template baselines were used to correct PCR bias computationally, reads within Hamming distance 2 were collapsed, and singletons that could not be merged were discarded. By aligning reads against IMGT, V, D and J genes, CDR3 length, and insertions or deletions at six rearrangement sites were assigned. Within each subset, clonotype counts were normalized to sorted cell number, after which true diversity and Gini coefficients were computed with the tcR R package. The overlap coefficient, calculated on TCRB nucleotide sequences, was used to measure repertoire sharing. Out-of-frame TCRB sequences from naive cells were analyzed as a proxy for the pre-selection repertoire. Drawn from immuneACCESS, this table holds only the in-frame rearrangements with V and J called that TCRdb kept. Clones are partly lost; checked studies trace under half to an unresolved V gene and leave the rest unexplained. For V, J and clone size, that table is used; D and trimming come from the DNA. Within this sample are hundreds of thousands of clones, with approximately 28% of them counted one time only. The ten largest clones represent around 0.065% of the sample.

This TCR came from a man between 18 and 29 years old in good health. The sequence links TRBV29-1 to TRBJ1-2; a confident D gene designation cannot be given. Sequencing used naive CD4+ T cells from blood. The intended sense of this specimen's cell subset or site label: true naive CD4+ T cells. The nucleotide sequence is TGCAGCGGTAATTCAGTAGCCGACCCTAACTATGGCTACACCTTC. This gives the protein CSGNSVADPNYGYTF.